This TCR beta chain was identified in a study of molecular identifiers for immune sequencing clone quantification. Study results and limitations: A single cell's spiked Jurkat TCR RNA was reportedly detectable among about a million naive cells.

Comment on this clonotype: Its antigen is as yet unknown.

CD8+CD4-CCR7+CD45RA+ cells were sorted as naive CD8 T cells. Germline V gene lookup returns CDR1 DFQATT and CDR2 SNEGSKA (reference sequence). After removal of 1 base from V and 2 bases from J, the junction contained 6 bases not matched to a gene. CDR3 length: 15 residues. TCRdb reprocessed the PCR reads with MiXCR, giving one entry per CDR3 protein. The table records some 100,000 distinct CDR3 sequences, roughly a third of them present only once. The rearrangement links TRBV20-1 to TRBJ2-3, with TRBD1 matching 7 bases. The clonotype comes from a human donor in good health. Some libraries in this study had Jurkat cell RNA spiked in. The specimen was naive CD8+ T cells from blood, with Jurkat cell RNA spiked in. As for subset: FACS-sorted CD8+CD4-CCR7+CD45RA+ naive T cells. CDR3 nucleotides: TGCAGTGCTAGAGCCCGCAGGGGGTACACAGATACGCAGTATTTT. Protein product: CSARARRGYTDTQYF.